One sample yielded the 26 T cell receptor beta chains listed below, sequenced in a study of blood T cell repertoires in COVID-19 (dated by TCRdb to the early 2020s). Receptors were amplified or captured by the immunoSEQ multiplex PCR assay. TCRdb mirrors the immuneACCESS table, restricted to in-frame sequences. Some clones are absent from its copies; in checked studies, under half trace to an unresolved V gene, and the reason for the others is unknown. The sample includes 100,000 to 120,000 clones, with around nine tenths observed a single time. The biggest ten clones account for 8.4% of the sample. Sequencing was done on a sample of peripheral blood. The receptors were sampled from a woman between 70 and 85 years old who had recovered from COVID-19.

The CDR3 DNA sequence: TGCGCCAGCAGCCAAGTTGGCGGGGGGGACAATGAGCAGTTCTTC. Encoded protein: CASSQVGGGDNEQFF. The J gene is TRBJ2-1, the V gene TRBV4-1; 9 bases align to TRBD2. Looked up from germline, CDR1 is MGHRA and CDR2 is YSYEKL. Trimming cost V 1 base and J 5 bases; bases outside gene matches: 3. This CDR3 has 15 residues.

The CDR3 DNA is TGTGCCAGCAGTTTAAACGGCTATGGCTACACCTTC. Translation: CASSLNGYGYTF. The rearrangement links TRBV28 to TRBJ1-2; D unresolved. V dropped 2 bases and J dropped 4 bases, with 5 bases sitting between them. The CDR3 has 12 amino acids. Germline-derived CDR1 and CDR2 are MDHEN and SYDVKM.

The J gene is TRBJ2-1, the V gene TRBV11-3; tentatively, D is TRBD1 (7 bases). V was pared by 5 bases and J by 15 bases, with 23 bases between. The germline gives CDR1 SGHNT, CDR2 YENEEA. The CDR3 runs 14 residues. This chain's CDR3 is CASSAQSGTAGLFF. In DNA form, the CDR3 reads TGTGCCAGCAGCGCACAGTCGGGGACAGCGGGCCTGTTCTTC.

The chain is built from TRBV2 and TRBJ2-7; the D is unclear. V lost 1 base and J 5 bases, leaving 15 bases between the germline ends. This CDR3 comprises 15 residues. The germline gives CDR1 SNHLY, CDR2 FYNNEI. CDR3 DNA: TGTGCCAGCAGTGAAGTGTTCGCCCGAGCCCACGAGCAGTACTTC. This sequence encodes CASSEVFARAHEQYF.

The J gene is TRBJ2-7, the V gene TRBV7-9; 7 bases fit TRBD1. Trimming cost V 5 bases and J 2 bases; bases outside gene matches: 12. The CDR3 is 16 amino acids. Germline V gene lookup returns CDR1 SEHNR and CDR2 FQNEAQ (reference sequence). Here the CDR3 DNA reads TGTGCCAGCAGCCCCCGCTCCTACAGGGGAACCTACGAGCAGTACTTC. Protein product: CASSPRSYRGTYEQYF.

The CDR3 sequence is CASSLDPRGDTGELFF. For the CDR3, the DNA is TGTGCCAGCAGCTTGGATCCCCGGGGGGACACCGGGGAGCTGTTTTTT. The V and J genes are TRBV5-6 and TRBJ2-2; TRBD2 agrees at 7 bases. Germline V lookup: CDR1 SGHDT, CDR2 YYEEEE. With V trimmed by 0 bases and J by 3 bases, 5 bases remained unmatched. This CDR3 spans 16 amino acids.

The chain carries TRBV7-3 and TRBJ2-3; TRBD2 agrees at 8 bases. Germline V gene sequence: CDR1 SGHTA, CDR2 FQGTGA. V shed 5 bases, J shed 1 base, and the junction held 5 bases outside the gene matches. CDR3 length: 15 residues. CDR3 in DNA: TGTGCCAGCAGCCCCGGGACTAGGCGCACAGATACGCAGTATTTT. As protein: CASSPGTRRTDTQYF.

V is TRBV7-9 and J is TRBJ2-1; 9 bases line up with TRBD1. Trimming cost V 7 bases and J 7 bases; bases outside gene matches: 14. The V gene's germline CDR1 is SEHNR and CDR2 FQNEAQ (reference sequence). This CDR3 is built from 16 residues. The CDR3 loop reads CASTKEQGAYLNEQFF. The CDR3 region has the DNA TGTGCCAGCACCAAGGAACAGGGGGCGTATCTTAATGAGCAGTTCTTC.

The genes are TRBV27 and TRBJ1-6; D gene ambiguous. V was shortened by 0 bases and J by 8 bases, with 11 bases between the two germline ends. The CDR3 contains 15 residues. Germline CDR1 MNHEY, CDR2 SMNVEV (reference sequence). As DNA, the CDR3 is TGTGCCAGCAGTTTATCGTATACGAGGGATTCACCCCTCCACTTT. Translated: CASSLSYTRDSPLHF.

The chain recombines TRBV7-3 with TRBJ2-1; TRBD2 aligns across 8 bases. CDR1 SGHTA and CDR2 FQGTGA come from the germline V gene. With V trimmed by 5 bases and J by 6 bases, 9 bases remained unmatched. The CDR3 is made up of 15 amino acids. DNA for the CDR3: TGTGCCAGCAGCAAAGCGGGGGATTCGGGCAATGAGCAGTTCTTC. Protein: CASSKAGDSGNEQFF.

The CDR3 bases are TGTGCCATCAGTGAGGGGGAAGGACTCTACGAGCAGTACTTC. It translates to CAISEGEGLYEQYF. This chain links TRBV10-3 with TRBJ2-7, with a weak D call TRBD2 (5 bases). Trimming left V 2 bases short and J 3 bases short, with 11 bases between. CDR1 ENHRY and CDR2 SYGVKD come from the germline V gene. The CDR3 covers 14 residues.

V usage is TRBV19 and J usage is TRBJ2-2; 11 positions agree with TRBD1. The CDR3 length is 16 residues. Germline V gene lookup returns CDR1 LNHDA and CDR2 SQIVND (reference sequence). V shed 5 bases, J shed 3 bases, and the junction held 5 bases outside the gene matches. The CDR3 DNA is TGTGCCAGTAGTGCGAGGACAGGGGGCTACACCGGGGAGCTGTTTTTT. Its translation: CASSARTGGYTGELFF.

This clone has only a few counts. The junction shows a germline mismatch at one end, possibly a read error. This chain uses TRBV7-7 with TRBJ2-2, with a weak D call TRBD2 (6 bases). The CDR3 is made up of 16 amino acids. In germline, CDR1 is SSHAT, CDR2 FNYEAQ (reference sequence). In nucleotides, the CDR3 is TGTGCTAGCAGCTTAGCGGCCGGGGGAGCGGCCGGGGAGCTGTTTTTT. Amino acid sequence: CASSLAAGGAAGELFF.

The chain employs TRBV27 and TRBJ1-1; a weak D match, TRBD1 (5 bases). This CDR3 is 16 amino acids long. The germline V gene has CDR1 MNHEY and CDR2 SMNVEV (reference sequence). Trimming left V 0 bases short and J 5 bases short, with 16 bases between. The CDR3 is CASSLSPGRGTTEAFF. In DNA form, the CDR3 reads TGTGCCAGCAGTTTATCGCCAGGGCGGGGAACGACTGAAGCTTTCTTT.

A single count supports this clone. The genes are TRBV19 and TRBJ1-1, with no clear D. This CDR3 region has 13 residues. Germline V lookup: CDR1 LNHDA, CDR2 SQIVND (reference sequence). The germline V and J ends were trimmed by 3 bases and 5 bases, with 10 bases remaining between them. CDR3: CASSMGSRTEAFF. CDR3 bases: TGTGCCAGTAGTATGGGGAGTCGGACTGAAGCTTTCTTT.

The genes are TRBV19 and TRBJ1-1; D might be TRBD1 (5 bases). V gave up 4 bases and J gave up 1 base, with 13 bases separating them. The germline CDR1 and CDR2 sequences are LNHDA and SQIVND (reference sequence). This CDR3 comprises 15 residues. As DNA, the CDR3 is TGTGCCAGTAGTAAGAGGGACTTGGGGAACACTGAAGCTTTCTTT. Translating gives CASSKRDLGNTEAFF. The variable domain in full, completed from reference TRBV19 and TRBJ1-1, reads DGGITQSPKYLFRKEGQNVTLSCEQNLNHDAMYWYRQDPGQGLRLIYYSQIVNDFQKGDIAEGYSVSREKKESFPLTVTSAQKNPTAFYLCASSKRDLGNTEAFFGQGTRLTVV.

This clone came up a few times. This chain connects TRBV5-1 to TRBJ1-1; 7 bases are a match to TRBD1. V was clipped by 5 bases and J by 1 base; unmatched bases: 8. CDR3 length: 15 residues. Germline lookup yields CDR1 SGHRS and CDR2 YFSETQ. CDR3 sequence (DNA): TGCGCCAGCAGTCAATCCGGGACAGCGAACACTGAAGCTTTCTTT. It yields the protein CASSQSGTANTEAFF.

This chain uses TRBV9 with TRBJ1-2; D may be TRBD1 (5 bases). V was shortened by 2 bases and J by 4 bases, with 15 bases between the two germline ends. CDR1 and CDR2 (germline): SGDLS, YYNGEE. The length of the CDR3 is 15 residues. For the CDR3, the DNA is TGTGCCAGCAGCGTTGGGGGATCCGGGGGCTATGGCTACACCTTC. It encodes CASSVGGSGGYGYTF.

J is TRBJ1-2 and V is TRBV3-1 (or the pseudogene TRBV3-2), with D perhaps matching TRBD1 (5 bases). V was pared by 0 bases and J by 7 bases, with 9 bases between. The CDR3 totals 13 residues. Germline values: CDR1 LGHDT, CDR2 YNNKEL (reference sequence). CDR3: CASSQDRTTGYTF. Written as DNA, the CDR3 is TGTGCCAGCAGCCAAGATAGGACAACTGGCTACACCTTC.

J is TRBJ2-5 and V is TRBV19; 9 positions match TRBD2. Trimming cost V 5 bases and J 7 bases; bases outside gene matches: 11. Looked up from germline, CDR1 is LNHDA and CDR2 is SQIVND (reference sequence). This CDR3 is 15 amino acids long. CDR3 protein: CASSGQLAGVGTQYF. In nucleotides, the CDR3 is TGTGCCAGTAGTGGTCAACTAGCGGGTGTGGGGACCCAGTACTTC. Filled out from reference TRBV19 and TRBJ2-5, the complete variable domain reads DGGITQSPKYLFRKEGQNVTLSCEQNLNHDAMYWYRQDPGQGLRLIYYSQIVNDFQKGDIAEGYSVSREKKESFPLTVTSAQKNPTAFYLCASSGQLAGVGTQYFGPGTRLLVL.

The genes are TRBV7-9 and TRBJ2-7, with 9 bases lining up with TRBD2. This CDR3 has 15 residues. J lost 0 bases, V lost 6 bases, and 6 bases had no gene match. Germline CDR1 reads SEHNR; CDR2 reads FQNEAQ (reference sequence). The CDR3 here is CASSHLAGTSYEQYF. The CDR3 DNA is TGTGCCAGCAGTCACCTAGCGGGAACCTCCTACGAGCAGTACTTC.

The chain employs TRBV6-5 and TRBJ2-5; the match to TRBD1 covers 10 bases. CDR1 MNHEY and CDR2 SVGAGI come from the germline V gene. Unmatched junction bases numbered 6, after V lost 6 bases and J lost 5 bases. This CDR3 is 14 amino acids long. CDR3 coding DNA: TGTGCCAGCAGGCTGACAGGGGGCTTGGAGACCCAGTACTTC. This sequence encodes CASRLTGGLETQYF.

The V and J genes are TRBV19 and TRBJ2-3; 10 positions agree with TRBD2. CDR3 length: 16 amino acids. Germline trimming cut 2 bases from V and 4 bases from J; bases unmatched to any gene: 6. Per germline, CDR1 LNHDA and CDR2 SQIVND (reference sequence). The CDR3 loop is CASSIQLAGAADTQYF. CDR3 coding DNA: TGTGCCAGTAGTATACAGCTAGCGGGAGCAGCAGATACGCAGTATTTT.

The V gene is TRBV30, the J gene TRBJ1-4; the D gene is possibly TRBD1 (5 bases). The V gene's germline CDR1 is GTSNPN and CDR2 SVGIG (reference sequence). The germline V and J ends were trimmed by 7 bases and 6 bases, with 15 bases remaining between them. CDR3 length equals 13 residues. The DNA for the CDR3 is TGTGCCTCGACGACAGCAGCCGATGAAAAACTGTTTTTT. This encodes CASTTAADEKLFF.

The chain links TRBV11-3 to TRBJ2-1, with D unclear. Looked up from germline, CDR1 is SGHNT and CDR2 is YENEEA. Trimming pared 3 bases from V and 13 bases from J, leaving 13 bases between. The CDR3 is 12 residues long. The CDR3 spells CASSFLAGPQFF. CDR3 nucleotides: TGTGCCAGCAGCTTTTTGGCAGGCCCTCAGTTCTTC. Using reference TRBV11-3 and TRBJ2-1 for the parts outside the CDR3, the full variable domain is EAGVVQSPRYKIIEKKQPVAFWCNPISGHNTLYWYLQNLGQGPELLIRYENEEAVDDSQLPKDRFSAERLKGVDSTLKIQPAELGDSAVYLCASSFLAGPQFFGPGTRLTVL.

The chain combines TRBV6-5 with TRBJ1-2; D call uncertain. The germline gives CDR1 MNHEY, CDR2 SVGAGI. V gave up 2 bases and J gave up 4 bases, with 8 bases separating them. CDR3 length equals 13 residues. The CDR3 sequence: CASSYQRGYGYTF. The CDR3 bases are TGTGCCAGCAGTTACCAGCGGGGCTATGGCTACACCTTC.